These 27 T cell receptor beta chains originate from one sample sequenced in a study of identical twins. MiXCR was run by TCRdb on the 5' RACE reads, yielding one entry per CDR3 protein. Of more than 400,000 distinct CDR3 sequences detected, over 12% appear once; the ten largest clones hold around 0.4%. This sample also appeared in a second study, on yellow fever vaccine responses in identical twins.

The sequenced sample was CD4+ T cells sorted from blood. The receptors were sampled from a woman under 30 in good health.

This clonotype was counted ten times or more. V usage is TRBV20-1 and J usage is TRBJ2-5; D is unclear. Germline values: CDR1 DFQATT, CDR2 SNEGSKA (reference sequence). The CDR3 consists of 10 residues. V was trimmed by 6 bases and J by 2 bases, leaving 4 bases between them. The CDR3 bases are TGCAGTGCGGAACAAGAGACCCAGTACTTC. It translates to CSAEQETQYF.

CDR3 sequence reads: CASTTGPVITGELFF. Here the CDR3 DNA reads TGTGCCAGCACCACGGGACCAGTAATCACCGGGGAGCTGTTTTTT. This chain links TRBV6-1 with TRBJ2-2; D could derive from TRBD1 or TRBD2 (5 bases each). V was cut by 7 bases and J by 4 bases, with 16 bases left in between. Per germline, CDR1 MNHNS and CDR2 SASEGT. The CDR3 has 15 amino acids.

In its sample, this clonotype was seen a few times. The CDR3 nucleotides are TGTGCCAGCAGCCAAGAGGTTAGCGGGGGGGCTCAGGGGTATGAGCAGTTCTTC. Its translation: CASSQEVSGGAQGYEQFF. J is TRBJ2-1 and V is TRBV4-2; 11 positions agree with TRBD2. Trimming removed 0 bases from V and 8 bases from J; junction bases left unmatched: 12. The CDR3 has 18 residues. Germline V gene lookup returns CDR1 LGHNA and CDR2 YNFKEQ.

This clonotype showed up just a few times. The rearrangement uses TRBV6-1 and TRBJ1-5, with a tentative D call TRBD1 (6 bases). Germline V gene data show CDR1 as MNHNS and CDR2 as SASEGT. This CDR3 has 14 residues. Trimming took off 5 bases at V and 5 bases at J, with 13 bases between the two ends. The CDR3 DNA reads TGTGCCAGCAGTCCCAGGGGACTAGATCAGCCCCAGCATTTT. Translated: CASSPRGLDQPQHF.

This sequence joins TRBV10-3 and TRBJ2-1, with 9 bases aligning to TRBD2. Trimming removed 8 bases from V and 10 bases from J; junction bases left unmatched: 9. CDR3 size: 13 residues. Germline values: CDR1 ENHRY, CDR2 SYGVKD. The CDR3 protein is CAISSGELYEQFF. DNA for the CDR3: TGTGCCATCTCTAGCGGGGAACTGTACGAGCAGTTCTTC.

Only a few counts were recorded for this clonotype. The chain is built from TRBV3-1 and TRBJ2-1; 10 nucleotides align to TRBD1. Per germline, CDR1 LGHDT and CDR2 YNNKEL (reference sequence). This CDR3 has 15 amino acids. Trimming at V came to 4 bases and at J to 4 bases, leaving 4 bases not matched to a gene. As DNA, the CDR3 is TGTGCCAGCAGCCGTGGGACAGGGGAATACAATGAGCAGTTCTTC. Residues: CASSRGTGEYNEQFF.

This clonotype was detected only a few times. V is TRBV3-1 and J is TRBJ2-1; TRBD2 might be the D (6 bases). This CDR3 comprises 17 residues. The germline V gene has CDR1 LGHDT and CDR2 YNNKEL (reference sequence). V was shortened by 3 bases and J by 5 bases, with 20 bases between the two germline ends. The CDR3 here is CASSQALPGLADNEQFF. The CDR3 bases are TGTGCCAGCAGCCAGGCCCTACCGGGACTGGCGGACAATGAGCAGTTCTTC.

This clonotype was detected only a few times. This chain joins TRBV14 and TRBJ2-1, with D tentatively TRBD1 or TRBD2 (5 bases each). Trimming stripped 0 bases from V and 5 bases from J, with 17 bases between. CDR3 length equals 17 residues. Germline-derived CDR1 and CDR2 are SGHDN and FVKESK. The CDR3 protein is CASSQDPGPAIHNEQFF. The CDR3 bases are TGTGCCAGCAGCCAAGATCCGGGGCCAGCGATACACAATGAGCAGTTCTTC.

The chain uses TRBV19 and TRBJ1-4; maybe TRBD1 (6 bases). The CDR3 is 15 amino acids. Trimming pared 5 bases from V and 8 bases from J, leaving 18 bases between. Germline-derived CDR1 and CDR2 are LNHDA and SQIVND (reference sequence). The CDR3 DNA follows: TGTGCCAGTAGTCCCCAACAGGGAGGGAACGAAAAACTGTTTTTT. This sequence encodes CASSPQQGGNEKLFF.

The chain employs TRBV7-8 and TRBJ2-4; 11 bases are shared with TRBD1. Germline CDR1 SGHVS, CDR2 FQNEAQ. After removal of 5 bases from V and 7 bases from J, the junction contained 4 bases not matched to a gene. This CDR3 is built from 14 residues. CDR3 sequence: CASSARDRGNIQYF. The CDR3 DNA is TGTGCCAGCAGCGCCCGGGACAGGGGGAACATTCAGTACTTC.

This clonotype was observed many times. The chain recombines TRBV20-1 with TRBJ1-5, with TRBD1 as a possible D gene (6 bases). The CDR3 is 13 residues long. CDR1 is DFQATT and CDR2 is SNEGSKA in the germline V gene (reference sequence). With 3 bases removed from V and 6 bases from J, the gap between germline ends came to 12 bases. CDR3 DNA sequence: TGCAGTGCTAGTGGGGGGGCCGGTCAGCCCCAGCATTTT. As protein: CSASGGAGQPQHF.

The chain couples TRBV29-1 to TRBJ2-5; possible D gene TRBD1, 5 bases. Germline CDR1 SQVTM, CDR2 ANQGSEA. There are 13 residues in the CDR3. Between the trimmed V and J ends, which lost 4 bases and 5 bases, there was a span of 14 bases. The CDR3 loop reads CSVGERQRETQYF. In DNA form, the CDR3 reads TGCAGCGTTGGCGAGAGACAGAGGGAGACCCAGTACTTC.

The CDR3 spells CASSRQGIGQETQYF. CDR3 nucleotide sequence: TGTGCCAGCAGCCGACAGGGAATAGGGCAAGAGACCCAGTACTTC. The chain employs TRBV9 and TRBJ2-5; 7 bases align to TRBD1. Germline assignment: CDR1 SGDLS and CDR2 YYNGEE. V lost 4 bases to trimming and J lost 2 bases; unmatched junction nucleotides: 8. The CDR3 is made up of 15 amino acids.

In this sample, this clonotype turned up a few times. The chain carries TRBV4-1 and TRBJ2-5; weak D call: TRBD1 (6 bases). The germline CDR1 and CDR2 sequences are MGHRA and YSYEKL. Trimming cost V 4 bases and J 5 bases, with 17 bases left between them. The CDR3 consists of 15 residues. Here the CDR3 reads CASSPSAGQGETQYF. The CDR3 nucleotides read TGCGCCAGCAGCCCCTCCGCCGGGCAGGGGGAGACCCAGTACTTC.

The V and J genes are TRBV14 and TRBJ2-2; TRBD1 is a possible D gene (7 bases). The germline gives CDR1 SGHDN, CDR2 FVKESK. The CDR3 loop spans 15 amino acids. V lost 4 bases and J lost 4, with 13 bases in between. The CDR3 sequence is CASSRHRGGTGELFF. CDR3 in DNA: TGTGCCAGCAGCCGGCACAGGGGAGGCACCGGGGAGCTGTTTTTT.

V is TRBV6-1 and J is TRBJ2-2, with unresolved D. Germline V gives CDR1 MNHNS, CDR2 SASEGT. Trimming removed 6 bases at V and 0 bases at J, with 8 bases between. The length of the CDR3 is 14 residues. CDR3 amino acids: CASSQSPNTGELFF. For the CDR3, the DNA is TGTGCCAGCAGCCAGTCGCCGAACACCGGGGAGCTGTTTTTT.

This clonotype showed up many times. This chain uses TRBV29-1 with TRBJ2-7; 12 nucleotides match TRBD2. The V and J ends lost 4 bases and 1 base, in that order; junction bases with no gene match: 5. CDR1 and CDR2 from the germline V gene are SQVTM and ANQGSEA. The length of the CDR3 is 15 residues. CDR3: CSVAHLAGGSYEQYF. The CDR3 DNA sequence: TGCAGCGTTGCCCACCTAGCGGGAGGGTCCTACGAGCAGTACTTC.

This clonotype has a handful of counts. The chain recombines TRBV28 with TRBJ1-2; 7 bases match TRBD1. The CDR3 is made up of 13 amino acids. The germline CDR1 and CDR2 sequences are MDHEN and SYDVKM. Losses at the gene ends were 6 bases for V and 2 bases for J; bases not matched to a gene: 3. CDR3 protein: CASRPTGNYGYTF. The CDR3 DNA reads TGTGCCAGCAGGCCGACAGGGAACTATGGCTACACCTTC.

In DNA, the CDR3 is TGCGCCAGCAGCAGGACAGGGGGAACTTACAATGAGCAGTTCTTC. Amino acids: CASSRTGGTYNEQFF. The chain carries TRBV5-1 and TRBJ2-1; TRBD1 agrees at 10 bases. The germline V gene has CDR1 SGHRS and CDR2 YFSETQ. Losses at the gene ends were 4 bases for V and 4 bases for J; bases not matched to a gene: 5. CDR3 length: 15 amino acids.

There are a few counts of this clonotype. The chain is built from TRBV2 and TRBJ2-1, with 11 bases matching TRBD2. The CDR3 runs 16 residues. The germline V gene encodes CDR1 SNHLY and CDR2 FYNNEI. With 10 bases clipped from V and 5 bases from J, the junction kept 13 bases outside the gene matches. This CDR3 is CATRQASGGTNNEQFF. CDR3 sequence (DNA): TGTGCCACCCGACAGGCTAGCGGGGGGACGAACAATGAGCAGTTCTTC.

The chain recombines TRBV5-1 with TRBJ2-6; D possibly corresponds to TRBD2 (6 bases). This CDR3 comprises 17 residues. Between the trimmed V and J ends, which lost 3 bases and 1 base, there was a span of 14 bases. Per the germline V gene, CDR1 is SGHRS and CDR2 is YFSETQ. The CDR3 spells CASSSGLSTSGANVLTF. As DNA, the CDR3 is TGCGCCAGCAGCTCGGGACTTTCTACATCTGGGGCCAACGTCCTGACTTTC.

This clonotype showed up just a few times. The chain links TRBV6-5 to TRBJ2-2, with 8 bases identical to TRBD2. Unmatched junction bases numbered 10, after V lost 2 bases and J lost 5 bases. The CDR3 is made up of 17 amino acids. Germline CDR1 reads MNHEY; CDR2 reads SVGAGI. The CDR3 sequence is CASSYRPWGGGTGELFF. DNA for the CDR3: TGTGCCAGCAGTTACCGTCCGTGGGGCGGGGGGACCGGGGAGCTGTTTTTT.

This clonotype has more than one count but fewer than ten. This chain joins TRBV29-1 and TRBJ1-5; D is undetermined. Trimming took 4 bases from V and 0 from J, leaving 4 bases between them. The CDR3 covers 12 residues. Germline CDR1 reads SQVTM; CDR2 reads ANQGSEA. CDR3 sequence: CSVGYSNQPQHF. CDR3 nucleotide sequence: TGCAGCGTTGGCTATAGCAATCAGCCCCAGCATTTT.

V is TRBV20-1 and J is TRBJ2-5, with TRBD1 as a possible D gene (5 bases). Germline V lookup: CDR1 DFQATT, CDR2 SNEGSKA (reference sequence). The CDR3 contains 11 residues. Trimming shortened V by 3 bases and J by 4 bases, and 6 bases separated the two germline ends. The CDR3 sequence is CSASRAETQYF. The CDR3 nucleotides read TGCAGTGCTAGCAGGGCAGAGACCCAGTACTTC.

Only a few counts were recorded for this clonotype. V usage is TRBV28 and J usage is TRBJ1-2; 8 bases match TRBD1. The CDR3 length is 14 residues. Germline V gene data show CDR1 as MDHEN and CDR2 as SYDVKM. V was pared by 5 bases and J by 4 bases, with 6 bases of the junction left unmatched. The CDR3 sequence: CASSQGAGIYGYTF. The DNA of the CDR3 is TGTGCCAGCAGTCAGGGGGCTGGTATCTATGGCTACACCTTC.

V and J are TRBV12-3 or TRBV12-4 and TRBJ1-1; a possible D gene is TRBD1 (6 bases). The CDR3 length is 14 residues. Trimming shortened V by 5 bases and J by 3 bases, and 13 bases separated the two germline ends. The CDR3, as DNA: TGTGCCAGCAGTGTACAGGGCTCCTACACTGAAGCTTTCTTT. Translation: CASSVQGSYTEAFF.

The chain carries TRBV7-8 and TRBJ1-4; D is unresolved. V lost 5 bases to trimming and J lost 3 bases, with 13 bases between them. The CDR3 spans 15 residues. CDR1 SGHVS and CDR2 FQNEAQ come from the germline V gene. DNA for the CDR3: TGTGCCAGCAGCGTCACGAGGGCGCCTAATGAAAAACTGTTTTTT. This translates into CASSVTRAPNEKLFF.